This TCR beta chain was identified in a study of blood T cell repertoires in COVID-19. Note on this clone: Other DNA sequences in the sample encode the same CDR3.

Only in-frame clones appear in the TCRdb table, and some are missing; sequencing was by immunoSEQ multiplex PCR. Found here are 210,000 or so clones, approximately 80% of them singletons; the top ten hold approximately 2%. The CDR3 extends over 11 amino acids. Trimming left V 4 bases short and J 4 bases short, with 4 bases between. The germline V gene has CDR1 MGHDK and CDR2 SYGVNS. This TCR was sampled from a man aged 60 to 75 who had recovered from COVID-19. The chain links TRBV25-1 to TRBJ1-2; D unresolved. Source material: PBMCs or T cells enriched from blood (not recorded which). The CDR3 is CASSGGYGYTF. CDR3 sequence (DNA): TGTGCCAGCAGTGGAGGCTATGGCTACACCTTC.